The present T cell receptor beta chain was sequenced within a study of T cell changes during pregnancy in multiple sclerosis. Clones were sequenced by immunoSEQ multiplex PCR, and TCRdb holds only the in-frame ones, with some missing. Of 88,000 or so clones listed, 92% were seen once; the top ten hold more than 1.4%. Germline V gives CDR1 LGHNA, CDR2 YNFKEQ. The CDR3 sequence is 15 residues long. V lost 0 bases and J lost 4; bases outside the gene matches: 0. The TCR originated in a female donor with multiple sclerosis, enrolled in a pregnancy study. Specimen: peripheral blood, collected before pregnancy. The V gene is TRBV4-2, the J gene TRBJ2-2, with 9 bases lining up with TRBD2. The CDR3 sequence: CASSQEAGGTGELFF. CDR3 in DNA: TGTGCCAGCAGCCAAGAAGCGGGGGGCACCGGGGAGCTGTTTTTT.